This T cell receptor (beta chain) is from a study of blood T cell repertoires in COVID-19. Clones were read by immunoSEQ multiplex PCR, and TCRdb kept only the in-frame ones, dropping some. Among about 260,000 clones, around 88% were seen once, and the ten largest hold about 2.1%. This clone was detected only once. Sample: PBMCs or T cells enriched from blood (not recorded which). The source of this sequence is a woman aged 45-60 years who had recovered from COVID-19.

The DNA of the CDR3 is TGCGCCAGCAGCCAAGACCGGCAGGGTGTTTACTATGGCTACACCTTC. It is translated as CASSQDRQGVYYGYTF. The chain carries TRBV4-3 and TRBJ1-2; a weak D match, TRBD1 (5 bases). The CDR3 covers 16 residues. Trimming pared 0 bases from V and 3 bases from J, leaving 14 bases between. CDR1 LGHNA and CDR2 YSLEER come from the germline V gene.